Listed here are 22 T cell receptor beta chains from one sample, sequenced in a study of vaccination and CD4 T cells after COVID-19 (dated by TCRdb to between 2021 and 2024). Library preparation employed PCR. The sample was run on an Illumina iSeq 100. At the Johns Hopkins FTIC core, DNA from the cultured CD4+ T cells underwent TCR sequencing with the Oncomine TCR Beta short-read assay. TCRdb ran its own pipeline on the public reads, namely fastp trimming at Q25 and MiXCR clone calling, and kept in-frame beta chains. Rows with one shared CDR3 protein collapse into an entry with the most common genes and DNA. The sample profile shows 15,000 to 16,000 distinct CDR3 sequences; 52% of them were found once. Of the sample, over 12% is held by the ten largest clones. These receptors lack a known antigen. The meaning of the sample's treatment or condition label: roughly nine-day PBMC culture with coronavirus spike peptide pools or control peptides (ViraFEST assay).

Sequences were obtained from CD4+ T cells from blood, cultured in vitro. Receptors originate from a human donor who had recovered from COVID-19.

This clonotype has just a few counts. This rearrangement joins TRBV6-5 to TRBJ1-1; D is unclear. The V gene's germline CDR1 is MNHEY and CDR2 SVGAGI. The CDR3 totals 12 residues. Trimming stripped 4 bases from V and 9 bases from J, with 12 bases between. The CDR3 bases are TGTGCCAGCAGTTCACAGCGCCAACAAGCTTTCTTT. This codes for CASSSQRQQAFF.

The chain employs TRBV6-1 and TRBJ1-6; D unresolved. Germline values: CDR1 MNHNS, CDR2 SASEGT. The CDR3 spans 15 residues. V shed 6 bases and J shed 0 bases, with 9 bases lying between them. The CDR3 bases are TGTGCCAGCAGACGGGAAAGCTCCTATAATTCACCCCTCCACTTT. Protein sequence: CASRRESSYNSPLHF.

The CDR3 spells CASSPNWGDQPQHF. The CDR3 nucleotides are TGTGCCAGCTCACCAAATTGGGGTGATCAGCCCCAGCATTTT. The chain carries TRBV18 and TRBJ1-5; no firm D call. This CDR3 is 14 amino acids long. The V end was cut by 2 bases, the J end by 5 bases, with 10 bases between. The germline gives CDR1 KGHSH, CDR2 LQKENI. Using reference TRBV18 and TRBJ1-5 for the parts outside the CDR3, the full variable domain is NAGVMQNPRHLVRRRGQEARLRCSPMKGHSHVYWYRQLPEEGLKFMVYLQKENIIDESGMPKERFSAEFPKEGPSILRIQQVVRGDSAAYFCASSPNWGDQPQHFGDGTRLSIL.

This clonotype was counted between two and nine times. The CDR3 sequence: CASSFNGQDNQPQHF. As DNA, the CDR3 is TGTGCCAGCAGCTTCAATGGGCAGGACAATCAGCCCCAGCATTTT. The chain uses TRBV7-2 and TRBJ1-5; no definite D call. The CDR3 consists of 15 residues. Germline V gives CDR1 SGHTA, CDR2 FQGNSA. V was shortened by 3 bases and J by 3 bases, with 12 bases between the two germline ends.

This clonotype has more than one count but fewer than ten. The chain has TRBV6-1 and TRBJ2-1; D is perhaps TRBD2 (6 bases). Germline CDR1 MNHNS, CDR2 SASEGT. The CDR3 covers 13 residues. The ends were cut back, 2 bases at V and 13 bases at J, with 15 bases in the middle. DNA for the CDR3: TGTGCCAGCAGTGAAACCCTCGGACTATTTCAGTTCTTC. Translating it yields CASSETLGLFQFF.

This rearrangement joins TRBV6-1 to TRBJ1-6, with D possibly matching TRBD1 (6 bases). The CDR3 covers 15 residues. CDR1 is MNHNS, CDR2 SASEGT, per germline. V lost 5 bases to trimming and J lost 7 bases, with 15 bases between them. The DNA for the CDR3 is TGTGCCAGCAGTCCCTCAGGGGAAGGGAATTCACCCCTCCACTTT. Its protein is CASSPSGEGNSPLHF.

The chain uses TRBV6-1 and TRBJ2-2; 9 bases are shared with TRBD1. V lost 6 bases to trimming and J lost 4 bases; unmatched junction nucleotides: 6. The CDR3 totals 15 residues. Germline CDR1 and CDR2: MNHNS and SASEGT. This chain's CDR3 is CASSNRDRVTGELFF. CDR3 in DNA: TGTGCCAGCAGCAACCGGGACAGGGTCACCGGGGAGCTGTTTTTT.

CDR3 in amino acids: CSAKAGEQFF. CDR3 DNA sequence: TGCAGTGCCAAAGCCGGAGAGCAGTTCTTC. V and J are TRBV20-1 and TRBJ2-1, with D uncertain. This CDR3 has 10 amino acids. Trimming removed 6 bases from V and 10 bases from J, with 10 bases in between. CDR1 is DFQATT, CDR2 SNEGSKA, per germline (reference sequence).

The chain carries TRBV6-1 and TRBJ2-7; maybe TRBD2 (6 bases). Trimming removed 6 bases from V and 1 base from J, with 13 bases in between. The CDR3 totals 14 residues. Per germline, CDR1 MNHNS and CDR2 SASEGT. The DNA for the CDR3 is TGTGCCAGCAGCCTAGCGTCAGTTTCCTACGAGCAGTACTTC. This sequence encodes CASSLASVSYEQYF.

The chain employs TRBV7-2 and TRBJ2-5; D is ambiguous. The CDR3 is made up of 13 amino acids. V shed 5 bases and J shed 5 bases, with 12 bases lying between them. Looked up from germline, CDR1 is SGHTA and CDR2 is FQGNSA. This CDR3 is CASSPMSIETQYF. The CDR3 region has the DNA TGTGCCAGCAGCCCGATGAGTATCGAGACCCAGTACTTC. Full variable domain (remainder filled in from reference TRBV7-2 and TRBJ2-5): GAGVSQSPSNKVTEKGKDVELRCDPISGHTALYWYRQSLGQGLEFLIYFQGNSAPDKSGLPSDRFSAERTGGSVSTLTIQRTQQEDSAVYLCASSPMSIETQYFGPGTRLLVL.

J is TRBJ2-3 and V is TRBV7-2; 7 bases are shared with TRBD2. The V gene end was trimmed by 1 base and the J gene end by 0 bases; junction bases not matched to a gene: 4. CDR1 and CDR2 from the germline V gene are SGHTA and FQGNSA. The CDR3 spans 16 residues. The CDR3 nucleotides read TGTGCCAGCAGCTTAGTGTTGCGGGGGAGCACAGATACGCAGTATTTT. Translating it yields CASSLVLRGSTDTQYF.

The rearrangement uses TRBV2 and TRBJ2-2; D is perhaps TRBD1 (5 bases). The CDR3 contains 15 residues. Trimming removed 6 bases from V and 4 bases from J, with 15 bases in between. CDR1 and CDR2 from the germline V gene are SNHLY and FYNNEI. This chain's CDR3 is CASRAPTALTGELFF. The CDR3 nucleotides are TGTGCCAGCAGGGCCCCGACAGCTCTCACCGGGGAGCTGTTTTTT.

This clonotype was seen only a few times. The V call is TRBV27, the J call TRBJ1-5; a possible D gene is TRBD1 (6 bases). Germline-derived CDR1 and CDR2 are MNHEY and SMNVEV (reference sequence). Between the trimmed V and J ends, which lost 5 bases and 2 bases, there was a span of 13 bases. The CDR3 contains 15 residues. The CDR3 region is CASSSNREGNQPQHF. CDR3 coding DNA: TGTGCCAGCAGTAGCAACAGGGAAGGCAATCAGCCCCAGCATTTT.

For this clonotype: The junction departs from the called germline gene at one end, perhaps through a read error. This chain uses TRBV5-6 with TRBJ1-6; D is undetermined. This CDR3 has 14 amino acids. The germline CDR1 and CDR2 sequences are SGHDT and YYEEEE. This chain's CDR3 is CASRPYSNNSPLHF. The CDR3, as DNA: TGTGCCAGCAGACCCTACTCCAATAATTCACCCCTCCACTTT. Full variable domain (remainder filled in from reference TRBV5-6 and TRBJ1-6): DAGVTQSPTHLIKTRGQQVTLRCSPKSGHDTVSWYQQALGQGPQFIFQYYEEEERQRGNFPDRFSGHQFPNYSSELNVNALLLGDSALYLCASRPYSNNSPLHFGNGTRLTVT.

V is TRBV27 and J is TRBJ1-1; D might be TRBD1 (6 bases). CDR3 length: 14 amino acids. Germline V gene lookup returns CDR1 MNHEY and CDR2 SMNVEV (reference sequence). V lost 6 bases to trimming and J lost 1 base, with 12 bases between them. The CDR3 is CASSLQGKNTEAFF. The DNA of the CDR3 is TGTGCCAGCAGCCTACAGGGAAAGAACACTGAAGCTTTCTTT.

The rearrangement links TRBV7-2 to TRBJ2-1, with TRBD1 matching 8 bases. The junction had 6 bases not matched to a gene; V was cut back by 2 bases and J by 9 bases. This CDR3 spans 14 amino acids. Germline V gene lookup returns CDR1 SGHTA and CDR2 FQGNSA. The CDR3 loop reads CASSLYAGGVEQFF. The DNA for the CDR3 is TGTGCCAGCAGCTTATACGCAGGGGGCGTTGAGCAGTTCTTC.

The rearrangement joins TRBV7-2 to TRBJ1-1; D is ambiguous. CDR1 is SGHTA, CDR2 FQGNSA, per germline. The CDR3 extends over 14 amino acids. With 5 bases removed from V and 1 base from J, the gap between germline ends came to 11 bases. CDR3: CASSLIRGNTEAFF. The CDR3 DNA is TGTGCCAGCAGCCTAATCCGTGGGAACACTGAAGCTTTCTTT.

J is TRBJ1-2 and V is TRBV12-3 or TRBV12-4; maybe TRBD1 (5 bases). The CDR3 consists of 12 residues. The V end was cut by 4 bases, the J end by 12 bases, with 15 bases between. CDR3 region: CASSWDRSSHTF. In nucleotides, the CDR3 is TGTGCCAGCAGTTGGGACCGCTCCTCACACACCTTC.

In this sample, this clonotype turned up a few times. V gene TRBV5-1 combines with J gene TRBJ1-2; no clear D. CDR3 size: 13 residues. Germline-derived CDR1 and CDR2 are SGHRS and YFSETQ. Trimming removed 0 bases from V and 8 bases from J, with 11 bases in between. CDR3 in amino acids: CASSLVGLGGYTF. The CDR3 region has the DNA TGCGCCAGCAGCTTGGTTGGGTTAGGCGGCTACACCTTC.

J is TRBJ2-1 and V is TRBV11-3, with a weak D call TRBD2 (6 bases). In germline, CDR1 is SGHNT, CDR2 YENEEA. The V end lost 5 bases, the J end lost 9 bases, and 11 bases lay between the germline ends. The length of the CDR3 is 12 residues. The CDR3 protein is CASSLQGGEQFF. CDR3 DNA sequence: TGTGCCAGCAGCCTCCAGGGAGGTGAGCAGTTCTTC.

This chain uses TRBV7-2 with TRBJ2-7; D is unclear. Germline V gene data show CDR1 as SGHTA and CDR2 as FQGNSA. The CDR3 covers 13 residues. Trimming cost V 5 bases and J 2 bases, with 10 bases left between them. CDR3 protein: CASSPSVAYEQYF. CDR3 bases: TGTGCCAGCAGCCCCTCCGTGGCCTACGAGCAGTACTTC.

In its sample, this clonotype was seen a few times. The chain carries TRBV5-1 and TRBJ2-7, with D perhaps TRBD1 (6 bases). Deletions cut 4 bases from V and 7 bases from J, with 21 bases between. CDR3 length: 15 amino acids. Per germline, CDR1 SGHRS and CDR2 YFSETQ. CDR3 residues: CASSPGQLKTGEQYF. In nucleotides, the CDR3 is TGCGCCAGCAGCCCGGGACAACTAAAGACGGGAGAGCAGTACTTC. The variable domain in full, with the rest retrieved from reference TRBV5-1 and TRBJ2-7, is KAGVTQTPRYLIKTRGQQVTLSCSPISGHRSVSWYQQTPGQGLQFLFEYFSETQRNKGNFPGRFSGRQFSNSRSEMNVSTLELGDSALYLCASSPGQLKTGEQYFGPGTRLTVT.